This T cell receptor beta chain was identified during a study of blood T cell repertoires in COVID-19. Study-wide context: The cDNA or gDNA used as material had been derived from T cells, B-cell-depleted T cells, or PBMCs.

Clones were sequenced by immunoSEQ multiplex PCR, and TCRdb holds only the in-frame ones, with some missing. Here the sample spans approximately 90,000 clones, 85% being singletons. V dropped 4 bases and J dropped 2 bases, with 11 bases sitting between them. CDR1 SQVTM and CDR2 ANQGSEA come from the germline V gene. CDR3 length: 13 amino acids. This chain links TRBV29-1 with TRBJ1-1; no clear D gene. Specimen: peripheral blood. The sequence derives from an older man with acute or convalescent COVID-19. In nucleotides, the CDR3 is TGCAGCGTTGCACGGGGAGTAAACACTGAAGCTTTCTTT. This sequence encodes CSVARGVNTEAFF.